This TCR beta chain was profiled in a study of OX40 agonist ivuxolimab in advanced cancers. The overall study: Mean age 60 years, range roughly 23 to 79; around 80% male. Findings and limits, study-wide: Normalized T-cell clonal expansion was also low in some nonresponders.

TCRdb's copy holds only in-frame clones and misses some; the assay was immunoSEQ multiplex PCR. The sample contains 45,000 to 50,000 clones, about 90% of which appear only once. V lost 1 base and J lost 1, with 7 bases in between. This CDR3 has 14 amino acids. CDR1 and CDR2 from the germline V gene are MGHRA and YSYEKL. Notes on this clone: What it binds is unknown.

The V and J genes are TRBV4-1 and TRBJ1-1; D unresolved. The source was CD4+ or CD8+ T cells sorted from blood, collected in a trial of the OX40 agonist ivuxolimab. The sequence was collected from an adult with an advanced solid tumor such as melanoma, head and neck, liver or kidney cancer. The CDR3 reads CASSQGESNTEAFF. DNA of the CDR3: TGCGCCAGCAGCCAAGGGGAATCGAACACTGAAGCTTTCTTT.